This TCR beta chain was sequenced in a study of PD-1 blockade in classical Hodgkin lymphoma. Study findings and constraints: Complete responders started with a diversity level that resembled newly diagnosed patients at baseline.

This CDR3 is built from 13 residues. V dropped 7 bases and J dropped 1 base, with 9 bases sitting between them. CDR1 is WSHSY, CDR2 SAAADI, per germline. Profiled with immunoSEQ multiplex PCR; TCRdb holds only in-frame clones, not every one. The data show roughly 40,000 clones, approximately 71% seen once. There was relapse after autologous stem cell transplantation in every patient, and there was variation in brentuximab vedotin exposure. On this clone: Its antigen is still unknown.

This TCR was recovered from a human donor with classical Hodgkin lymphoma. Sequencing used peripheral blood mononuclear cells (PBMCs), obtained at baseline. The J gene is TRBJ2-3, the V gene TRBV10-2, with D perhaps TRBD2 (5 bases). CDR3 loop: CASKEAGTDTQYF. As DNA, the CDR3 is TGCGCCAGCAAGGAAGCGGGCACAGATACGCAGTATTTT.